This TCR beta chain derives from a study of beta chain features in type 1 diabetes (dated by TCRdb to 2016 to 2019). For context, the study as a whole: Mean age, gender distribution, total cell number and subset yield did not differ between patients and healthy donors. A total of 85 million to 140 million sorted cells were examined across all samples, and a strong correlation was observed between cell number per subset and RNA yield. In the study, TCRB repertoires of sorted circulating CD4+ T cell subsets from recently diagnosed type 1 diabetes patients were compared with those of matched healthy donors. Naive and central memory subsets were obtained from all 30 or so donors, but regulatory and stem cell-like memory subsets were isolated from only 8 patients and roughly eight healthy donors.

From a lookup of the germline V gene, CDR1 and CDR2 are ENHRY and SYGVKD. There are 14 amino acids in the CDR3, from cysteine to phenylalanine inclusive. The entry retains the CDR3 DNA only, 42 bases that are in frame from base 1. V is shortened by 6 bases, J by 0 bases, and the region joining them spans 11 bases. Each donor gave one peripheral blood draw, about 110 mL on average, collected into heparinised tubes. Using a panel that included CD45RO, CCR7, CD25, CD127, CD95 and CD27, naive, central memory, regulatory and stem cell-like memory CD4+ T cells were sorted on a BD FACSAria II. All sorted populations exceeded 98% purity. PBMCs were isolated right away by Lymphoprep density gradient centrifugation and were stained directly, without culture. Samples were stained and sorted in pairs, with one healthy donor and one patient per experiment, so that batch effects were minimized. The entire amount of isolated RNA was reverse transcribed using the High Capacity cDNA Reverse Transcription Kit, so the sequenced TCRB transcripts were expressed ones. Naive, central memory and regulatory T cell samples underwent deep immunoSEQ sequencing, averaging around 3.6 million total reads per sample. Sorted cells were lysed in RLT buffer and RNA was extracted with DNase-treated RNeasy Micro or Mini kits, depending on cell number. Each cell subset was processed on its own to prevent cross-contamination, while patient and healthy donor samples were processed together. The immunoSEQ multiplex PCR was used to amplify TCRB sequences from cDNA, yielding 87-bp fragments that span the CDR3 region. Sequencing of the amplicons was performed on the Illumina HiSeq platform. The original pipeline was this. Synthetic template baselines were used to correct PCR bias computationally, reads within Hamming distance 2 were collapsed together, and singletons that could not be merged were discarded. By aligning reads against IMGT, V, D and J genes, CDR3 length, and insertions or deletions at six rearrangement sites were assigned. Within each subset, clonotype counts were normalized to sorted cell number, and only after that were true diversity and Gini coefficients computed with the tcR R package. The overlap coefficient, calculated on TCRB nucleotide sequences, was used to quantify repertoire sharing. As a proxy for the pre-selection repertoire, out-of-frame TCRB sequences from naive cells were analyzed. TCRdb provides this immuneACCESS table in a form limited to in-frame rearrangements. Some clones are lacking; in checked studies, under half of them reflect an unresolved V gene, and why the rest are absent is not known. V and J calls and clone size are those listed in that table; D and trimming were worked out from the DNA. The sample table holds around 690,000 clones, of which 9.5% to 15% were seen once. Around 0.12% of the sample is taken by the ten largest.

Points on this clone: What this receptor recognizes is not known. Nothing much larger sits one base from this clone, and base qualities are not available.

The paper as a whole reports these results and caveats: Fewer insertions and more nucleotide deletions at VDJ recombination sites were observed in patients with type 1 diabetes, implying thymic rearrangement abnormalities. Because cDNA rather than genomic DNA was sequenced, highly expressing activated cells could have been over-represented, although no difference in activation and CD3 levels was found between groups. PCR may preferentially amplify shorter templates, but because patient and control samples were amplified and corrected together, any resulting skew would affect both groups equally. Only small numbers of individuals were included in the HLA sub-analyses, which left unresolved whether HLA type had any influence on TCRB rearrangement. A moderate but significant shortening of TCRB CDR3 length was observed in type 1 diabetes patients in all four CD4+ subsets. The naive, central memory and regulatory TCRB repertoires appeared to resemble one another more closely among patients than among healthy donors.

Sequenced sample: naive CD4+ T cells from blood. Taken with the paper, the label for cell subset or site translates to: true naive CD4+ T cells. The receptor chain draws on TRBV10-3 and TRBJ1-2; the D gene identity is not certain. The sequence came from a man aged 25-45 years with type 1 diabetes. The CDR3 is CAIRETEANYGYTF. The nucleotide sequence is TGTGCCATCAGGGAGACCGAGGCTAACTATGGCTACACCTTC.